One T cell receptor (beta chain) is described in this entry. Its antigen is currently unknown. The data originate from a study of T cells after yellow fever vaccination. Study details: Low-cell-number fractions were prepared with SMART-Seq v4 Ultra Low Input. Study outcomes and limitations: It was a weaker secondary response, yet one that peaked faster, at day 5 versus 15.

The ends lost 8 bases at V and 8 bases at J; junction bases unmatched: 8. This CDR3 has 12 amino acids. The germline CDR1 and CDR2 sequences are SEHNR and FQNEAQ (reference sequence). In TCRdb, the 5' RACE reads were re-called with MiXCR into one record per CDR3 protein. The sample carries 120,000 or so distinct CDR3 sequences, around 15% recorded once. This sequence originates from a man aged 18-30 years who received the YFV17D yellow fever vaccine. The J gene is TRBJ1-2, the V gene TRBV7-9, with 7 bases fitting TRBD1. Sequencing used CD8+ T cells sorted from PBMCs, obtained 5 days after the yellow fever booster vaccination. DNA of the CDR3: TGTGCCAGCCGGACAGGAGGGAACGGCTACACCTTC. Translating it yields CASRTGGNGYTF.